This entry lists 27 T cell receptor beta chains sequenced from one sample in a study of T cell responses to AZD1222 COVID-19 vaccine. Sequencing used immunoSEQ multiplex PCR; TCRdb keeps in-frame clones, though not all of them. Here the sample spans 120,000 or so clones, approximately 94% being singletons. Sequencing used peripheral blood, obtained 28 days after the second AZD1222 dose. The receptors stem from an adult who received the AZD1222 COVID-19 vaccine.

V is TRBV10-1 and J is TRBJ1-1; possible D gene TRBD1, 6 bases. Germline CDR1 reads WNHNN; CDR2 reads SYGVQD (reference sequence). Trimming took 3 bases from V and 11 from J, leaving 13 bases between them. This CDR3 is 12 amino acids long. The CDR3 nucleotides read TGCGCCAGCAGTGAAAAAACAGGGCCGGCTTTCTTT. It translates to CASSEKTGPAFF.

The chain uses TRBV6-5 and TRBJ1-1; D not resolved. This CDR3 spans 14 amino acids. Germline V gene sequence: CDR1 MNHEY, CDR2 SVGAGI. V lost 6 bases and J 0 bases, leaving 11 bases between the germline ends. The CDR3 region has the DNA TGTGCCAGCAGGAGAAGTTCCATGAACACTGAAGCTTTCTTT. Protein product: CASRRSSMNTEAFF.

The rearrangement uses TRBV7-2 and TRBJ2-3; 7 bases match TRBD1. V shed 1 base and J 7 bases; nucleotides not matched to a gene: 5. This CDR3 contains 14 residues. The germline V gene has CDR1 SGHTA and CDR2 FQGNSA. The CDR3 DNA reads as TGTGCCAGCAGCTTAGACTCGACAGGGTATACGCAGTATTTT. This codes for CASSLDSTGYTQYF.

The J gene is TRBJ1-1, the V gene TRBV7-8; TRBD1 aligns across 7 bases. The junction had 17 bases not matched to a gene; V was cut back by 8 bases and J by 5 bases. Germline CDR1 and CDR2: SGHVS and FQNEAQ. The CDR3 loop spans 16 amino acids. In DNA form, the CDR3 reads TGTGCCAGCTCCAATAGACAACAGGGGAGGGGGACTGAAGCTTTCTTT. Its protein is CASSNRQQGRGTEAFF.

J is TRBJ1-3 and V is TRBV6-5, with no clear D. The germline CDR1 and CDR2 sequences are MNHEY and SVGAGI. CDR3 length equals 15 residues. With 0 bases removed from V and 4 bases from J, the gap between germline ends came to 10 bases. CDR3 in amino acids: CASSYSRGTGNTIYF. The CDR3 DNA reads TGTGCCAGCAGTTACTCTCGGGGTACCGGAAACACCATATATTTT.

The rearrangement links TRBV3-1 (or the pseudogene TRBV3-2) to TRBJ2-1, with 10 bases lining up with TRBD1. Trimming took 6 bases from V and 9 from J; bases not matched to a gene: 11. Germline V gene sequence: CDR1 LGHDT, CDR2 YNNKEL (reference sequence). CDR3 size: 15 residues. The CDR3 region is CASRRDRGIYSEQFF. The CDR3 DNA follows: TGTGCCAGCAGGAGGGACAGGGGAATTTATAGTGAGCAGTTCTTC.

The J gene is TRBJ2-3, the V gene TRBV2, with 7 bases that match TRBD1. Germline V gene lookup returns CDR1 SNHLY and CDR2 FYNNEI. The J segment lost 1 base and the V segment lost 2 bases, leaving 6 bases of the junction unmatched. The CDR3 extends over 16 amino acids. CDR3 sequence: CASSERTGRGTDTQYF. The CDR3 DNA reads as TGTGCCAGCAGTGAAAGGACAGGTCGAGGCACAGATACGCAGTATTTT. Drawing the rest from reference TRBV2 and TRBJ2-3, the complete variable domain is EPEVTQTPSHQVTQMGQEVILRCVPISNHLYFYWYRQILGQKVEFLVSFYNNEISEKSEIFDDQFSVERPDGSNFTLKIRSTKLEDSAMYFCASSERTGRGTDTQYFGPGTRLTVL.

A single count supports this clone. This rearrangement joins TRBV29-1 to TRBJ2-5; D unclear. The germline V and J ends were trimmed by 4 bases and 0 bases, with 6 bases remaining between them. The germline CDR1 and CDR2 sequences are SQVTM and ANQGSEA. The CDR3 runs to 12 residues. This CDR3 is CSVVLYQETQYF. In DNA form, the CDR3 reads TGCAGCGTTGTGCTATACCAAGAGACCCAGTACTTC.

The chain has TRBV4-2 and TRBJ2-2; 8 bases fit TRBD2. This CDR3 is 14 amino acids long. V lost 1 base, J lost 7 bases, and 2 bases stayed unmatched. Germline V gives CDR1 LGHNA, CDR2 YNFKEQ. The CDR3 DNA is TGTGCCAGCAGCCAAGCGGGAGGGGTCGGGGAGCTGTTTTTT. Its translation is CASSQAGGVGELFF.

The chain carries TRBV7-2 and TRBJ1-2; TRBD1 aligns across 10 bases. The CDR3 loop spans 16 amino acids. The germline gives CDR1 SGHTA, CDR2 FQGNSA. V gave up 0 bases and J gave up 3 bases; unmatched junction bases: 4. The CDR3 coding sequence is TGTGCCAGCAGCTTAGCGGGGACAGGGGTTGACTATGGCTACACCTTC. As protein: CASSLAGTGVDYGYTF. Using reference TRBV7-2 and TRBJ1-2 for the parts outside the CDR3, the full variable domain is GAGVSQSPSNKVTEKGKDVELRCDPISGHTALYWYRQSLGQGLEFLIYFQGNSAPDKSGLPSDRFSAERTGGSVSTLTIQRTQQEDSAVYLCASSLAGTGVDYGYTFGSGTRLTVV.

The chain is built from TRBV5-1 and TRBJ1-1, with 7 nucleotides matching TRBD1. The CDR3 covers 15 residues. The V gene's germline CDR1 is SGHRS and CDR2 YFSETQ. With V trimmed by 2 bases and J by 1 base, 5 bases remained unmatched. The CDR3 sequence is CASSLYGTANTEAFF. CDR3 nucleotides: TGCGCCAGCAGCTTATACGGGACAGCGAACACTGAAGCTTTCTTT.

The rearrangement uses TRBV7-2 and TRBJ1-5; the D gene is possibly TRBD1 (6 bases). Germline V gene lookup returns CDR1 SGHTA and CDR2 FQGNSA. V lost 1 base, J lost 7 bases, and 8 bases lay in between. There are 13 residues in the CDR3. In DNA form, the CDR3 reads TGTGCCAGCAGCTTAGACAGGGTCCAGCCCCAGCATTTT. It specifies CASSLDRVQPQHF.

The J gene is TRBJ2-5, the V gene TRBV4-2; TRBD2 is a possible D gene (7 bases). The CDR3 consists of 16 residues. Germline CDR1 and CDR2: LGHNA and YNFKEQ. V shed 3 bases and J shed 1 base, with 15 bases lying between them. CDR3 in amino acids: CASSQGGRGRQETQYF. The DNA for the CDR3 is TGTGCCAGCAGCCAGGGGGGGCGGGGGCGCCAAGAGACCCAGTACTTC.

The J gene is TRBJ1-4, the V gene TRBV18, with D maybe TRBD1 (5 bases). In germline, CDR1 is KGHSH, CDR2 LQKENI. The CDR3 is 13 residues long. Trimming took off 6 bases at V and 3 bases at J, with 8 bases between the two ends. CDR3 DNA sequence: TGTGCCAGCTCGGGGCCGGCTAATGAAAAACTGTTTTTT. This gives the protein CASSGPANEKLFF.

The genes are TRBV14 and TRBJ2-5; a possible D gene is TRBD2 (5 bases). Germline V gene lookup returns CDR1 SGHDN and CDR2 FVKESK. Between the trimmed V and J ends, which lost 4 bases and 3 bases, there was a span of 12 bases. CDR3 length: 14 residues. This CDR3 is CASSPFGREETQYF. The CDR3 region has the DNA TGTGCCAGCAGCCCCTTCGGGCGGGAAGAGACCCAGTACTTC. The complete variable domain, with remaining parts taken from reference TRBV14 and TRBJ2-5, reads EAGVTQFPSHSVIEKGQTVTLRCDPISGHDNLYWYRRVMGKEIKFLLHFVKESKQDESGMPNNRFLAERTGGTYSTLKVQPAELEDSGVYFCASSPFGREETQYFGPGTRLLVL.

The chain links TRBV13 to TRBJ1-5, with D perhaps TRBD1 (5 bases). CDR1 is PRHDT and CDR2 is FYEKMQ in the germline V gene (reference sequence). CDR3 size: 15 residues. Between the trimmed V and J ends, which lost 3 bases and 0 bases, there was a span of 9 bases. CDR3 in amino acids: CASSLQGLSNQPQHF. The CDR3 nucleotides read TGTGCCAGCAGCTTGCAGGGACTTAGCAATCAGCCCCAGCATTTT.

The chain joins TRBV21-1 to TRBJ1-2; TRBD1 was called by the table and not checked on the DNA. TRBV21-1 is classified as a pseudogene. The CDR3 sequence is 15 residues long. This CDR3 reads CASIFRDRGHYGYTF. CDR3 nucleotides: TGTGCCAGCATCTTCCGGGACAGGGGCCACTATGGCTACACCTTC.

This chain joins TRBV11-2 and TRBJ2-3; no firm D call. CDR3 length equals 15 residues. V was trimmed by 5 bases and J by 4 bases, leaving 16 bases between them. Germline lookup yields CDR1 SGHAT and CDR2 FQNNGV. The CDR3 here is CASSPRPLRADTQYF. DNA for the CDR3: TGTGCCAGCAGCCCCAGACCATTAAGAGCAGATACGCAGTATTTT.

The CDR3 DNA reads as TGTGCCAGCGGTAAGGGGGTCACAGATACGCAGTATTTT. It is translated as CASGKGVTDTQYF. V usage is TRBV5-8 and J usage is TRBJ2-3; a weak D match, TRBD1 (6 bases). Per the germline V gene, CDR1 is SGHTS and CDR2 is YDEGEE. The V gene lost 7 bases and the J gene lost 2 bases, with 11 bases spanning the gap. This CDR3 spans 13 amino acids.

V gene TRBV18 combines with J gene TRBJ1-6; 8 bases map to TRBD1. With V trimmed by 4 bases and J by 10 bases, 6 bases remained unmatched. The CDR3 runs to 14 residues. From germline, CDR1 is KGHSH and CDR2 LQKENI. Here the CDR3 DNA reads TGTGCCAGCTCACAGGACAGGGTAAACTCACCCCTCCACTTT. Protein sequence: CASSQDRVNSPLHF.

The chain links TRBV7-2 to TRBJ2-5, with 10 positions matching TRBD2. CDR3 size: 17 residues. Germline-derived CDR1 and CDR2 are SGHTA and FQGNSA. The V and J ends lost 5 bases and 6 bases, in that order; junction bases with no gene match: 15. CDR3 region: CASSPHGPSGGRKTQYF. CDR3 coding DNA: TGTGCCAGCAGCCCACATGGGCCTAGCGGGGGCAGGAAGACCCAGTACTTC.

The CDR3 protein is CASSPRGAGSSYNEQFF. CDR3 coding DNA: TGTGCCAGCAGCCCTCGCGGGGCGGGGAGCTCCTACAATGAGCAGTTCTTC. V and J are TRBV7-9 and TRBJ2-1, with D tentatively TRBD2 (6 bases). This CDR3 region has 17 residues. The germline V gene has CDR1 SEHNR and CDR2 FQNEAQ (reference sequence). V lost 5 bases, J lost 0 bases, and 17 bases lay in between.

The chain is built from TRBV5-1 and TRBJ2-1, with 15 bases lining up with TRBD2. The V gene's germline CDR1 is SGHRS and CDR2 YFSETQ. The J segment lost 4 bases and the V segment lost 2 bases, leaving 7 bases of the junction unmatched. The CDR3 contains 18 residues. CDR3 amino acids: CASSFGLAGGTEYNEQFF. As DNA, the CDR3 is TGCGCCAGCAGCTTTGGACTAGCGGGAGGGACCGAGTACAATGAGCAGTTCTTC. Full variable domain (missing parts from reference TRBV5-1 and TRBJ2-1): KAGVTQTPRYLIKTRGQQVTLSCSPISGHRSVSWYQQTPGQGLQFLFEYFSETQRNKGNFPGRFSGRQFSNSRSEMNVSTLELGDSALYLCASSFGLAGGTEYNEQFFGPGTRLTVL.

CDR3 sequence (DNA): TGCGCCAGCAGCCCAGCCCCTTTAGCGGGAGGGATATACGAGCAGTACTTC. This gives the protein CASSPAPLAGGIYEQYF. The chain carries TRBV5-1 and TRBJ2-7; 11 bases are a match to TRBD2. CDR1 and CDR2 (germline): SGHRS, YFSETQ. The J segment lost 4 bases and the V segment lost 4 bases, leaving 13 bases of the junction unmatched. The CDR3 is 17 residues long.

The V and J genes are TRBV5-5 and TRBJ2-4; 8 bases line up with TRBD1. The junction had 5 bases not matched to a gene; V was cut back by 3 bases and J by 6 bases. Germline lookup yields CDR1 SGHKS and CDR2 YYEKEE (reference sequence). This CDR3 spans 14 amino acids. As DNA, the CDR3 is TGTGCCAGCAGCTCCGGACAGGGAAGAAACATTCAGTACTTC. Amino acids: CASSSGQGRNIQYF.

V is TRBV7-9 and J is TRBJ2-7; 9 bases are a match to TRBD2. Germline V gene data show CDR1 as SEHNR and CDR2 as FQNEAQ (reference sequence). V lost 5 bases, J lost 2 bases, and 10 bases stayed unmatched. The CDR3 has 16 residues. CDR3 protein: CASSLRLADNPYEQYF. DNA for the CDR3: TGTGCCAGCAGCCTAAGACTAGCGGATAATCCCTACGAGCAGTACTTC.

The V call is TRBV6-2 or TRBV6-3, the J call TRBJ2-7, with unresolved D. CDR3 length: 14 amino acids. The ends were cut back, 2 bases at V and 0 bases at J, with 8 bases in the middle. Per germline, CDR1 MNHEY and CDR2 SVGEGT. DNA of the CDR3: TGTGCCAGCAGTTACCCCGCAGACTCCTACGAGCAGTACTTC. This translates into CASSYPADSYEQYF.